The 5 T cell receptor beta chains given below trace back to one sample, sequenced in a study of cytomegalovirus exposure and HLA in healthy donors. Repertoires were generated with immunoSEQ multiplex PCR, while TCRdb's copy carries only in-frame clones and drops some. The sample carries approximately 200,000 clones, about 93% recorded once. Sequenced sample: PBMCs. The receptors derive from a woman aged 18 to 35 in good health and CMV-seronegative.

The chain links TRBV5-1 to TRBJ2-7; TRBD1 is a possible D gene (5 bases). Germline CDR1 is SGHRS and CDR2 is YFSETQ. V was clipped by 3 bases and J by 2 bases, with 9 bases between them. The CDR3 runs to 13 residues. The DNA for the CDR3 is TGCGCCAGCAGCTACGGCAGGGCCTACGAGCAGTACTTC. Translated, it gives CASSYGRAYEQYF.

The chain carries TRBV5-1 and TRBJ2-3, with a tentative D call TRBD1 (5 bases). V lost 2 bases to trimming and J lost 3 bases, with 7 bases between them. This CDR3 comprises 13 residues. Germline V gene sequence: CDR1 SGHRS, CDR2 YFSETQ. CDR3: CASSLAGTDTQYF. In nucleotides, the CDR3 is TGCGCCAGCAGCTTAGCAGGGACAGATACGCAGTATTTT.

V usage is TRBV2 and J usage is TRBJ2-3, with TRBD2 matching over 8 bases. Germline V gene sequence: CDR1 SNHLY, CDR2 FYNNEI. V shed 10 bases and J 4 bases; nucleotides not matched to a gene: 7. This CDR3 spans 13 amino acids. CDR3 sequence (DNA): TGTGCCACCGGGACTAGTAGGGCAGATACGCAGTATTTT. This codes for CATGTSRADTQYF.

J is TRBJ2-7 and V is TRBV7-6; 7 nucleotides line up with TRBD1. The V gene's germline CDR1 is SGHVS and CDR2 FNYEAQ. J gave up 1 base and V 3 bases, and 6 bases lay outside the gene matches. This CDR3 region has 15 residues. CDR3 DNA sequence: TGTGCCAGCAGCTTGGCGAGGGGGCCTTCCTACGAGCAGTACTTC. Translating gives CASSLARGPSYEQYF.

The chain uses TRBV28 and TRBJ2-5, with D perhaps TRBD2 (6 bases). V lost 1 base to trimming and J lost 1 base, with 16 bases between them. The germline V gene has CDR1 MDHEN and CDR2 SYDVKM. The CDR3 length is 17 residues. The CDR3 is CASSLSWASGLQETQYF. DNA of the CDR3: TGTGCCAGCAGTTTATCCTGGGCCAGCGGGCTCCAAGAGACCCAGTACTTC.